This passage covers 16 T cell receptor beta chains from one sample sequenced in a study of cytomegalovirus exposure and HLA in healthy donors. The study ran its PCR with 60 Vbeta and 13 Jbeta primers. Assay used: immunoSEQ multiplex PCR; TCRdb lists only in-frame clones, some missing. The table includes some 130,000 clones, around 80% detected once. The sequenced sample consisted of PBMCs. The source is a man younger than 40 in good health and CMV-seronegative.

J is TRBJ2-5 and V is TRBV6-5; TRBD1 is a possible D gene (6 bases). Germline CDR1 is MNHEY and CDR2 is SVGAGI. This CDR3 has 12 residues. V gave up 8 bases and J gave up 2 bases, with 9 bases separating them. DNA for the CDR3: TGTGCCAGCCGGACAGTTCAAGAGACCCAGTACTTC. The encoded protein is CASRTVQETQYF.

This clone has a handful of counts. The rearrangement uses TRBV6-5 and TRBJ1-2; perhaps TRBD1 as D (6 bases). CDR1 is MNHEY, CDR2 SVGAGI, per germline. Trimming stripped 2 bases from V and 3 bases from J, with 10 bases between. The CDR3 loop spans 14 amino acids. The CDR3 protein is CASSYDPGDYGYTF. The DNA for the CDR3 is TGTGCCAGCAGTTACGATCCAGGGGACTATGGCTACACCTTC.

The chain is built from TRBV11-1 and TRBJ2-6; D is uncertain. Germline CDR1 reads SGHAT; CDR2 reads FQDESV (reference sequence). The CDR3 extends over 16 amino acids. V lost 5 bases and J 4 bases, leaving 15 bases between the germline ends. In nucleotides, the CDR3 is TGTGCCAGCAGCGAAAGGCCCGGGTACGGGGCCAACGTCCTGACTTTC. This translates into CASSERPGYGANVLTF.

The chain's CDR3 is CASSFSGEQFF. As DNA, the CDR3 is TGTGCCAGCAGTTTTAGCGGGGAGCAGTTCTTC. The V gene is TRBV6-5, the J gene TRBJ2-1; TRBD2 matches at 7 bases. The CDR3 spans 11 residues. V trimming: 4 bases; J trimming: 10 bases; junction bases outside the gene matches: 1. The germline V gene encodes CDR1 MNHEY and CDR2 SVGAGI.

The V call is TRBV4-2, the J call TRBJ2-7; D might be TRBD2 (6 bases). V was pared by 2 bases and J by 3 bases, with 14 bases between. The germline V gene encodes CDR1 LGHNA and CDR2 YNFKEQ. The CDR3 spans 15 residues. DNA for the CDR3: TGTGCCAGCAGCCAATATACGGGAGAGGTCTACGAGCAGTACTTC. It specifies CASSQYTGEVYEQYF.

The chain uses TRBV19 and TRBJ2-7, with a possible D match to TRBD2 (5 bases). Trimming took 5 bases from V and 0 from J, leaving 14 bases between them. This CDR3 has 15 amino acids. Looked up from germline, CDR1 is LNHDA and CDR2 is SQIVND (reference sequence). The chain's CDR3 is CASSLSGVPSYEQYF. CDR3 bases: TGTGCCAGTAGTCTTTCCGGGGTTCCCTCCTACGAGCAGTACTTC.

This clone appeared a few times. CDR3 amino acids: CASSLYLAGDNEQFF. In DNA, the CDR3 is TGTGCCAGCAGTTTATATCTAGCGGGGGACAATGAGCAGTTCTTC. The V call is TRBV28, the J call TRBJ2-1, with 10 bases lining up with TRBD2. The CDR3 loop spans 15 amino acids. The germline V gene encodes CDR1 MDHEN and CDR2 SYDVKM. Trimming cost V 1 base and J 5 bases; bases outside gene matches: 2. Using reference TRBV28 and TRBJ2-1 for the parts outside the CDR3, the full variable domain is DVKVTQSSRYLVKRTGEKVFLECVQDMDHENMFWYRQDPGLGLRLIYFSYDVKMKEKGDIPEGYSVSREKKERFSLILESASTNQTSMYLCASSLYLAGDNEQFFGPGTRLTVL.

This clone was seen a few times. The CDR3 is CASSSAGTDAGTQYF. CDR3 in DNA: TGCGCCAGCAGCTCAGCCGGGACAGATGCGGGGACCCAGTACTTC. The rearrangement links TRBV5-1 to TRBJ2-5; 7 bases are a match to TRBD1. The CDR3 is 15 residues long. The V gene end was trimmed by 3 bases and the J gene end by 7 bases; junction bases not matched to a gene: 12. Germline V gives CDR1 SGHRS, CDR2 YFSETQ.

The CDR3 DNA is TGTGCCAGCAGTGTTGGTTCGCTAGCGGGGGGGCACTACGAGCAGTACTTC. Amino acid sequence: CASSVGSLAGGHYEQYF. The chain couples TRBV2 to TRBJ2-7; 12 nucleotides line up with TRBD2. The CDR3 spans 17 residues. J gave up 3 bases and V 4 bases, and 10 bases lay outside the gene matches. Germline CDR1 reads SNHLY; CDR2 reads FYNNEI.

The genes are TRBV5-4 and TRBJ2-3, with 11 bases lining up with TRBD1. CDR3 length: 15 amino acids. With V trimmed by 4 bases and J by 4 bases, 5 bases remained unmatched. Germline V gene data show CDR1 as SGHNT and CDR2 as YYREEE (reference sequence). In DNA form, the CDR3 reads TGTGCCAGCAGCCCGGGACAGGGGGTCGCAGATACGCAGTATTTT. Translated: CASSPGQGVADTQYF.

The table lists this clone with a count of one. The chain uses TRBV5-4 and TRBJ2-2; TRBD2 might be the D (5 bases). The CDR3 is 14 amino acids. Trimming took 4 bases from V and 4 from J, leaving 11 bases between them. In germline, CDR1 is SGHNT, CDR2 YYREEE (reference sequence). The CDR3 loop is CASSLREGTGELFF. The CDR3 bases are TGTGCCAGCAGCCTGAGAGAGGGCACCGGGGAGCTGTTTTTT.

CDR3 in amino acids: CSHSSGTSGNNEQFF. The DNA for the CDR3 is TGCAGCCACTCCTCCGGGACTAGCGGCAATAATGAGCAGTTCTTC. This chain uses TRBV29-1 with TRBJ2-1, with 11 bases identical to TRBD2. The CDR3 is 15 residues long. With V trimmed by 8 bases and J by 7 bases, 13 bases remained unmatched. Germline assignment: CDR1 SQVTM and CDR2 ANQGSEA.

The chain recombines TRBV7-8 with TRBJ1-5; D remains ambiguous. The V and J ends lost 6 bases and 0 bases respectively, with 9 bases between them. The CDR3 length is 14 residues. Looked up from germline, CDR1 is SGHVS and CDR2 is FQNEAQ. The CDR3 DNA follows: TGTGCCAGCAGTCTTGCCTATAGCAATCAGCCCCAGCATTTT. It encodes CASSLAYSNQPQHF.

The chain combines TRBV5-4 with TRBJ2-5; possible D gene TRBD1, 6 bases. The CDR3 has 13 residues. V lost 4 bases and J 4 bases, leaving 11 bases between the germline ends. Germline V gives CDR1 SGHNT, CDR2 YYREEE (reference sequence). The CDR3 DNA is TGTGCCAGCAGCCTGAGGGGGACAGAGACCCAGTACTTC. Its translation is CASSLRGTETQYF.

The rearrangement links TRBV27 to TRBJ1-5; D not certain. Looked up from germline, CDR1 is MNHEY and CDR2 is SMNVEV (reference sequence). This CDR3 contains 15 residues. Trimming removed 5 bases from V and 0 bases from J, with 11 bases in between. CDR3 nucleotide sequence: TGTGCCAGCAGTCCCTCCCACTTTAGCAATCAGCCCCAGCATTTT. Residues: CASSPSHFSNQPQHF.

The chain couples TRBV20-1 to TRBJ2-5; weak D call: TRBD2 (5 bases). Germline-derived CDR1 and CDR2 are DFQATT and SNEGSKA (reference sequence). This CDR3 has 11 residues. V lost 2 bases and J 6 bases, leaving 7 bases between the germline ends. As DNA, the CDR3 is TGCAGTGCTAGACCCGGGAAGACCCAGTACTTC. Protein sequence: CSARPGKTQYF.